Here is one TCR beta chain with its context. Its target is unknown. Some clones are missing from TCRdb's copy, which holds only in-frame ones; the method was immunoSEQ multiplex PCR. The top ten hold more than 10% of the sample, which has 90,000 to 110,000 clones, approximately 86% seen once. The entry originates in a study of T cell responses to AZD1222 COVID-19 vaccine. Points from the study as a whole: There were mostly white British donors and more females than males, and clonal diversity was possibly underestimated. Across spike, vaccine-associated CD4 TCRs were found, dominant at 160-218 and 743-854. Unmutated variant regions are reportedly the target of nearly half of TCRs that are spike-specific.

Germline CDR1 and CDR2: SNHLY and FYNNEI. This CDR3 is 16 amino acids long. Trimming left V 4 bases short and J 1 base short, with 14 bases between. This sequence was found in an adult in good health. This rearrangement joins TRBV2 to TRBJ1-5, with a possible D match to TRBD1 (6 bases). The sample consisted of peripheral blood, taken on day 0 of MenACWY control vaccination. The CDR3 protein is CASSVWGRTSNQPQHF. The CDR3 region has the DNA TGTGCCAGCAGTGTATGGGGGCGTACAAGCAATCAGCCCCAGCATTTT.